Below, 21 T cell receptor beta chains from the same sample are listed, as sequenced in a study of T cell changes during pregnancy in multiple sclerosis (dated by TCRdb to the late 2010s). Library preparation employed the immunoSEQ multiplex PCR assay. Entries here come from immuneACCESS through TCRdb and include only in-frame sequences with V and J called. Some clones fail to appear in such tables; in the studies checked, an unresolved V gene covers under half of the shortfall, and the cause of the remainder is unknown. The sample table holds almost 50,000 clones, of which 90% to 95% were seen once. The ten most abundant clones make up 0.99% of the sample. Specimen: peripheral blood, collected after pregnancy. Receptors originate from a female donor with multiple sclerosis, enrolled in a pregnancy study.

In this sample, this clone turned up once. The chain employs TRBV5-1 and TRBJ2-3, with 11 nucleotides matching TRBD2. The germline CDR1 and CDR2 sequences are SGHRS and YFSETQ. The V segment lost 1 base and the J segment 5 bases; nucleotides outside the gene matches: 6. The CDR3 is 16 residues long. The CDR3 is CASSLTSGGFGDTQYF. Here the CDR3 DNA reads TGCGCCAGCAGCTTGACTAGCGGGGGTTTCGGAGATACGCAGTATTTT.

The chain recombines TRBV7-9 with TRBJ1-6; TRBD1 aligns across 9 bases. Trimming took 1 base from V and 10 from J; bases not matched to a gene: 8. This CDR3 region has 16 residues. Germline V gives CDR1 SEHNR, CDR2 FQNEAQ (reference sequence). This CDR3 is CASSLGGTGLMSPLHF. CDR3 nucleotides: TGTGCCAGCAGCTTAGGAGGGACAGGGTTGATGTCACCCCTCCACTTT.

The V gene is TRBV7-3, the J gene TRBJ1-2; D may be TRBD1 (5 bases). Trimming left V 2 bases short and J 4 bases short, with 8 bases between. This CDR3 is 13 amino acids long. Germline V CDR1 and CDR2: SGHTA, FQGTGA. The CDR3 DNA is TGTGCCAGCAGCTTAGGTGACAGCTATGGCTACACCTTC. The encoded protein is CASSLGDSYGYTF.

This clone is a singleton in its sample. The chain has TRBV9 and TRBJ1-2; 9 bases align to TRBD1. Losses at the gene ends were 4 bases for V and 7 bases for J; bases not matched to a gene: 11. CDR3 length: 15 residues. The germline V gene encodes CDR1 SGDLS and CDR2 YYNGEE. The CDR3 DNA reads TGTGCCAGCAGCCCCCGGGACAGGGCCTATAGTGGCTACACCTTC. Residues: CASSPRDRAYSGYTF.

This chain links TRBV4-3 with TRBJ1-2, with D perhaps matching TRBD1 (5 bases). Germline assignment: CDR1 LGHNA and CDR2 YSLEER. V shed 1 base and J shed 4 bases, with 13 bases lying between them. The CDR3 spans 15 residues. This chain's CDR3 is CASSQGGLIPYGYTF. CDR3 DNA: TGCGCCAGCAGCCAAGGGGGACTCATACCCTATGGCTACACCTTC.

This clone was observed a handful of times. This CDR3 reads CASSFRLVSAFF. DNA of the CDR3: TGTGCCAGCAGCTTTCGACTAGTCTCAGCTTTCTTT. The genes are TRBV7-2 and TRBJ1-1; D unclear. This CDR3 spans 12 amino acids. Germline V gene lookup returns CDR1 SGHTA and CDR2 FQGNSA. V was shortened by 3 bases and J by 10 bases, with 12 bases between the two germline ends.

This clone was detected once. This chain links TRBV9 with TRBJ1-2; tentative D call: TRBD1 (5 bases). Germline V lookup: CDR1 SGDLS, CDR2 YYNGEE. The CDR3 runs to 14 residues. V gave up 4 bases and J gave up 2 bases, with 12 bases separating them. The CDR3 spells CASSPGGGNYGYTF. DNA of the CDR3: TGTGCCAGCAGCCCGGGCGGGGGGAACTATGGCTACACCTTC.

The J gene is TRBJ1-2, the V gene TRBV19; perhaps TRBD1 as D (6 bases). The CDR3 length is 13 residues. The V gene lost 7 bases and the J gene lost 4 bases, with 13 bases spanning the gap. The germline gives CDR1 LNHDA, CDR2 SQIVND (reference sequence). In DNA form, the CDR3 reads TGTGCCAGTATTAAGTCCAGGGGCTATGGCTACACCTTC. Its translation: CASIKSRGYGYTF.

The V call is TRBV4-1, the J call TRBJ1-1; maybe TRBD1 (5 bases). The germline V and J ends were trimmed by 6 bases and 0 bases, with 11 bases remaining between them. Germline V CDR1 and CDR2: MGHRA, YSYEKL. The CDR3 spans 14 residues. CDR3 nucleotide sequence: TGCGCCAGCAGGGGGCCTCTAATGAACACTGAAGCTTTCTTT. Its translation is CASRGPLMNTEAFF.

Turning to this clone: An end of the junction differs from the germline gene, which may be a read error. The chain has TRBV7-7 and TRBJ2-7; D is unclear. Germline CDR1 SSHAT, CDR2 FNYEAQ (reference sequence). This CDR3 spans 13 amino acids. CDR3 in DNA: TGTGCTAGCAGCCCGGGTCATAACTACGAGCAGTACTTC. It translates to CASSPGHNYEQYF.

This clone was seen just once. This sequence joins TRBV28 and TRBJ2-5; the match to TRBD2 covers 9 bases. The CDR3 runs 16 residues. CDR1 MDHEN and CDR2 SYDVKM come from the germline V gene. V shed 6 bases, J shed 5 bases, and the junction held 13 bases outside the gene matches. The CDR3 coding sequence is TGTGCCAGCAGGAACCCATGGCGGGGGGGCGGGGAGACCCAGTACTTC. This codes for CASRNPWRGGGETQYF.

V and J are TRBV18 and TRBJ1-5; no clear D. V was cut by 3 bases and J by 5 bases, with 5 bases left in between. The CDR3 runs to 12 residues. Looked up from germline, CDR1 is KGHSH and CDR2 is LQKENI. CDR3: CASSPSDQPQHF. DNA for the CDR3: TGTGCCAGCTCACCGTCGGATCAGCCCCAGCATTTT.

V and J are TRBV4-2 and TRBJ1-4, with TRBD1 identical over 9 bases. V lost 4 bases to trimming and J lost 9 bases; unmatched junction nucleotides: 9. Germline CDR1 LGHNA, CDR2 YNFKEQ. The CDR3 length is 15 residues. In nucleotides, the CDR3 is TGTGCCAGCAGCCTGTCAGCCGGGACAGGGCAAAAACTGTTTTTT. Translation gives CASSLSAGTGQKLFF.

The chain joins TRBV6-1 to TRBJ1-1; D is uncertain. Between the trimmed V and J ends, which lost 3 bases and 3 bases, there was a span of 14 bases. Germline V gene sequence: CDR1 MNHNS, CDR2 SASEGT. The CDR3 consists of 15 residues. The chain's CDR3 is CASSDGAGWDTEAFF. CDR3 nucleotide sequence: TGTGCCAGCAGTGATGGTGCGGGTTGGGACACTGAAGCTTTCTTT.

This chain uses TRBV7-2 with TRBJ1-2, with D maybe TRBD1 (5 bases). The CDR3 covers 16 residues. Trimming cost V 1 base and J 8 bases, with 20 bases left between them. The germline CDR1 and CDR2 sequences are SGHTA and FQGNSA. The CDR3 sequence is CASSLVPVRETGGYTF. The CDR3 DNA is TGTGCCAGCAGCTTAGTTCCGGTCAGGGAAACTGGGGGCTACACCTTC.

CDR3 amino acids: CAISESSSSPLHF. CDR3 sequence (DNA): TGTGCCATCAGTGAGTCGTCATCTTCACCCCTCCACTTT. The chain links TRBV10-3 to TRBJ1-6; no definite D call. Germline lookup yields CDR1 ENHRY and CDR2 SYGVKD. CDR3 length: 13 amino acids. Trimming removed 0 bases from V and 9 bases from J, with 6 bases in between.

The chain is built from TRBV7-3 and TRBJ2-2; D gene ambiguous. CDR1 is SGHTA, CDR2 FQGTGA, per germline. The length of the CDR3 is 12 residues. V was pared by 3 bases and J by 7 bases, with 6 bases between. This chain's CDR3 is CASSFSYGELFF. The CDR3 region has the DNA TGTGCCAGCAGCTTTAGTTACGGGGAGCTGTTTTTT.

The J gene is TRBJ2-3, the V gene TRBV9; 9 bases match TRBD2. V was clipped by 4 bases and J by 3 bases; unmatched bases: 6. CDR3 length equals 15 residues. Per the germline V gene, CDR1 is SGDLS and CDR2 is YYNGEE. Here the CDR3 reads CASSQRGALTDTQYF. The DNA for the CDR3 is TGTGCCAGCAGCCAGCGGGGGGCCCTAACAGATACGCAGTATTTT. The variable domain in full, with the rest retrieved from reference TRBV9 and TRBJ2-3, is DSGVTQTPKHLITATGQRVTLRCSPRSGDLSVYWYQQSLDQGLQFLIQYYNGEERAKGNILERFSAQQFPDLHSELNLSSLELGDSALYFCASSQRGALTDTQYFGPGTRLTVL.

This clone was counted once. The rearrangement joins TRBV18 to TRBJ1-5; 7 bases align to TRBD1. V lost 2 bases to trimming and J lost 3 bases; unmatched junction nucleotides: 1. CDR1 is KGHSH and CDR2 is LQKENI in the germline V gene. This CDR3 spans 14 amino acids. The CDR3 region has the DNA TGTGCCAGCTCACCAGACAGGGCCAATCAGCCCCAGCATTTT. It translates to CASSPDRANQPQHF.

The V gene is TRBV14, the J gene TRBJ2-7, with a tentative D call TRBD1 (5 bases). Germline values: CDR1 SGHDN, CDR2 FVKESK. This CDR3 has 14 residues. The germline V and J ends were trimmed by 4 bases and 2 bases, with 12 bases remaining between them. The CDR3 region is CASSLWTKTYEQYF. CDR3 DNA sequence: TGTGCCAGCAGCCTATGGACAAAAACCTACGAGCAGTACTTC. Full variable domain (remainder filled in from reference TRBV14 and TRBJ2-7): EAGVTQFPSHSVIEKGQTVTLRCDPISGHDNLYWYRRVMGKEIKFLLHFVKESKQDESGMPNNRFLAERTGGTYSTLKVQPAELEDSGVYFCASSLWTKTYEQYFGPGTRLTVT.

This chain joins TRBV5-8 and TRBJ2-1; TRBD2 aligns across 10 bases. The CDR3 has 16 amino acids. Trimming took 0 bases from V and 4 from J; bases not matched to a gene: 4. The germline V gene encodes CDR1 SGHTS and CDR2 YDEGEE. DNA for the CDR3: TGTGCCAGCAGCTTGGCCACTAGCGGGGTTTACAATGAGCAGTTCTTC. The encoded protein is CASSLATSGVYNEQFF. Based on the CDR3 plus reference TRBV5-8 and TRBJ2-1, the full variable domain is EAGVTQSPTHLIKTRGQQATLRCSPISGHTSVYWYQQALGLGLQFLLWYDEGEERNRGNFPPRFSGRQFPNYSSELNVNALELEDSALYLCASSLATSGVYNEQFFGPGTRLTVL.